This T cell receptor (beta chain) was captured by sequencing in a study of T cell repertoires in cytomegalovirus infection. Study context: As its CMV epitopes, the study selected recently identified HLA-C-restricted and well-studied HLA-B-restricted targets. Matching HLA type and CMV infection were both indicated by public TCR beta signatures. General study results and limits: Across the ex vivo response, the dominant clonotypes were HLA-C-restricted CMV-specific TCR beta clonotypes. Pooled public TCR beta family frequency picked out CMV carriers with the relevant HLA.

This CDR3 region has 13 residues. CDR1 is MNHGY and CDR2 is SAAAGT in the germline V gene. The V gene lost 6 bases and the J gene lost 1 base, with 8 bases spanning the gap. MiXCR, run by TCRdb on the reads, gives a single entry per CDR3 protein. The sample holds around 540,000 distinct CDR3 sequences, roughly 34% seen once. In its sample, this clonotype was seen a few times. Antigen: not known. V usage is TRBV6-8 and J usage is TRBJ2-3, with D maybe TRBD1 (6 bases). Source: cultured PBMCs, taken from culture after CMV antigen stimulation. The clonotype originates from a human donor in good health (CMV status not recorded). Some clones in this sample may be carry-over from other donors' samples. CDR3 sequence reads: CASRRQGTDTQYF. The CDR3 coding sequence is TGTGCCAGCAGACGACAGGGCACAGATACGCAGTATTTT.